This entry features one TCR beta chain sequence. J was trimmed by 5 bases and V by 3 bases; bases with no gene match: 11. The CDR3 consists of 17 residues. Germline values: CDR1 LNHDA, CDR2 SQIVND (reference sequence). Authors' data handling: It was from reference gene primer amplification that nucleated cell counts were estimated. Sequencing was performed with immunoSEQ multiplex PCR; in TCRdb, only in-frame clones are kept and a portion is missing. The V and J calls and clone size were taken over from that table, and D and trimming were inferred from the DNA. The profile shows over 250,000 clones, about nine tenths of them singletons. This entry is derived from a study of blood T cell repertoires in COVID-19.

Sequenced material: peripheral blood. The genes are TRBV19 and TRBJ2-4; 9 bases are shared with TRBD2. This sequence originates from a man in his fifties with acute or convalescent COVID-19. The CDR3 nucleotides are TGTGCCAGTAGTATTGCGGGAGGGGGAGGGACCCAAAACATTCAGTACTTC. Amino acid sequence: CASSIAGGGGTQNIQYF.